The TCR beta chain under discussion was sequenced for a study of blood T cell repertoires in COVID-19 (dated by TCRdb to between 2020 and 2021). Background for the entire study: Samples from collaborators originated in the United States, Italy and Spain and spanned both the acute and convalescent phases of COVID-19. The material from the prospective study consisted of cDNA or gDNA derived from T cells, B-cell-depleted T cells, or PBMCs. The dataset comprised deeply sampled blood TCRbeta repertoires from subjects exposed to, actively infected with, or recovered from COVID-19. A freely available public database, intended as a resource for researchers studying the immune response to SARS-CoV-2, is where the repertoires were released. Samples were obtained from the ongoing ImmuneRACE study (first 160 participants) and from over a thousand subjects provided by 6 global collaborators. Nearly every sample came with metadata listing a de-identified subject ID, COVID-19 status, age in years and sex. Where available, HLA class I and class II types were taken from metadata supplied by the sample provider and were not determined by assay-based typing.

Ends trimmed: V by 3 bases, J by 1 base; bases unmatched to a gene: 1. From the germline V gene, CDR1 is MDHEN and CDR2 is SYDVKM. The CDR3 goes from the cysteine to the phenylalanine over 14 residues. The read is trimmed to its CDR3 DNA, 42 bases read in frame from base 1. Note on this clone: Its antigen target is currently unknown. Base qualities are missing; no much larger clone stands one base away.

The immunoSEQ Assay, a bias-controlled multiplex PCR, was used to amplify TCRbeta CDR3 regions from genomic DNA. Processing in the source paper ran as follows. Nucleated cell counts per sample were estimated from amplification of reference gene primers within the assay. To quantify the absolute abundance of each unique TCRbeta CDR3 rearrangement, sequence reads were collapsed and filtered. For each sample, productive Simpson clonality was calculated by taking the square root of Simpson's diversity index across productive rearrangements. This is the immuneACCESS table as TCRdb keeps it, with only in-frame sequences that have V and J called. A part of the clones is gone; compared with another copy, unresolved V genes explain less than half, and the rest is unexplained. V, J and clone size were drawn from that table, and D and trimming were deduced from the DNA. The table for this sample lists over 200,000 clones; 80% to 90% of them were counted only once. Of the sample, roughly 8% is held by the ten largest clones.

Broader findings and caveats from the paper: The amount of clinical and demographic metadata varied by source and participant and was provided uncurated.

The collaborating institutions used their own protocols to collect whole blood in K2EDTA tubes. For TCRbeta analysis, collaborators shipped samples in one of three forms: frozen whole blood, isolated PBMCs, or DNA extracted from either of those sample types. Specimen: peripheral blood. The origin of this receptor is a woman aged 45-65 years with active or convalescent COVID-19. Recombination joined TRBV28 with TRBJ2-3; 7 bases in the middle match TRBD1. The nucleotide sequence reads TGTGCCAGCAGTTTTGGACAGGGCACAGATACGCAGTATTTT. It is translated as CASSFGQGTDTQYF.